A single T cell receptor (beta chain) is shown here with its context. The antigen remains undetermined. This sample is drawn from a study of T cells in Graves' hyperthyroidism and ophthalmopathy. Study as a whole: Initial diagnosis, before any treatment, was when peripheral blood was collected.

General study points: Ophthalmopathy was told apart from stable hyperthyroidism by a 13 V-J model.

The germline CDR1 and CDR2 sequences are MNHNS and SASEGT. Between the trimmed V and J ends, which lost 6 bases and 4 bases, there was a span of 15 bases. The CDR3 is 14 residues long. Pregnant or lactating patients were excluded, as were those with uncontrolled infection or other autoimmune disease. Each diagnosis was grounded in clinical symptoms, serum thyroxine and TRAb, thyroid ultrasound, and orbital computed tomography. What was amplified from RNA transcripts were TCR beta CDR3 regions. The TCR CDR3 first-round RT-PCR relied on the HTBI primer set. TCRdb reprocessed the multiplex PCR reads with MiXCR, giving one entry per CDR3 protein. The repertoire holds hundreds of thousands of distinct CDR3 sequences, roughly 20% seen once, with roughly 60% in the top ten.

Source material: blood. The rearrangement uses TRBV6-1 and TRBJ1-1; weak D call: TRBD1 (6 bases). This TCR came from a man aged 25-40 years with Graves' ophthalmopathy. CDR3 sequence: CASSDRLEVTEAFF. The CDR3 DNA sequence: TGTGCCAGCAGCGACAGGCTAGAGGTCACTGAAGCTTTCTTT.